A single sample is the source of the 2 T cell receptor beta chains below, sequenced in a study of blood T cell repertoires in COVID-19. The data were produced by immunoSEQ multiplex PCR, yet TCRdb's version contains in-frame clones alone and is incomplete. The repertoire includes some 220,000 clones, 84% of them detected once, and approximately 5.1% sits in the top ten. Sequences were obtained from peripheral blood. The receptor source for this set is a woman in her sixties who had recovered from COVID-19.

The chain carries TRBV5-1 and TRBJ1-1; D possibly corresponds to TRBD1 (6 bases). Germline V lookup: CDR1 SGHRS, CDR2 YFSETQ. V was cut by 4 bases and J by 5 bases, with 12 bases left in between. This CDR3 is built from 13 residues. The CDR3 region has the DNA TGCGCCAGCAGCGGCTGGACAGAAACTGAAGCTTTCTTT. It is translated as CASSGWTETEAFF.

The V and J genes are TRBV18 and TRBJ2-5, with D hard to call. V lost 3 bases to trimming and J lost 1 base, with 3 bases between them. CDR1 KGHSH and CDR2 LQKENI come from the germline V gene. The length of the CDR3 is 12 residues. CDR3 DNA sequence: TGTGCCAGCTCACCGGCCCAAGAGACCCAGTACTTC. Translation: CASSPAQETQYF.